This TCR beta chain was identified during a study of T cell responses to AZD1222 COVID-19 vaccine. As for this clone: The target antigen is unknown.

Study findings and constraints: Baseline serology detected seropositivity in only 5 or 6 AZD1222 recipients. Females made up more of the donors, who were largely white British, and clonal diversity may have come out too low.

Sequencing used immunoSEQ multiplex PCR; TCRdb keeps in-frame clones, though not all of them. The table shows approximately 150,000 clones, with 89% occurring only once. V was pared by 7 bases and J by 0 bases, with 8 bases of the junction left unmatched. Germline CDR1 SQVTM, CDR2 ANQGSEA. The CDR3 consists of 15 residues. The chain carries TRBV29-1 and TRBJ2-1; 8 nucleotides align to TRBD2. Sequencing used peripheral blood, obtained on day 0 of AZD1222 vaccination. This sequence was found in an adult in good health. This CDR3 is CSAGGATFSYNEQFF. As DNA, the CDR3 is TGCAGCGCGGGGGGGGCGACTTTCTCCTACAATGAGCAGTTCTTC.